The T cell receptor beta chain described here comes from a study of regulatory T cells in long-lasting Graves disease (dated by TCRdb to about 2021). A note on the overall study: Persistent Graves' disease was defined as persistently positive TSH receptor autoantibodies together with antithyroid drug treatment for over 5 years. Peripheral blood TCR sequencing and RNA sequencing compared persistent Graves' disease patients with newly diagnosed Graves' disease patients. A total of roughly 33 samples were covered by TCR sequencing, comprising some 13 persistent and roughly 20 newly diagnosed Graves' disease patients. The study was registered as a clinical trial and conducted in China. In the clinical cohort, patients with persistent Graves' disease had used antithyroid drugs for an average of around 9.9 years. Study-wide findings and limitations: Lower TCR Shannon entropy and fewer highly expanded clones were observed in persistent Graves' disease patients than in newly diagnosed patients, which suggested clonal expansion. TRBV28, TRBJ1-2 and TRBJ2-5 were preferentially used in persistent disease, while TRBV20-1 and TRBJ2-1 were favored in newly diagnosed disease. As a limitation, the authors acknowledged that the small sample size may reduce accuracy. Only the TCR beta chain was sequenced and analyzed. Patients with persistent disease shared more public clonotypes (around 2,500) than newly diagnosed patients did (roughly 970). Because the primary lesion, thyroid tissue, could not be accessed, the study looked at peripheral blood alone.

The time point tag for this specimen amounts to: persistent/refractory GD, antithyroid drugs over 5 years with positive TRAb. RNA was extracted from PBMCs in TRIzol for both TCR sequencing and RNA sequencing. The diagnosis of Graves' disease was made according to American Thyroid Association guidelines. Patients for the study were recruited at an endocrinology department in Xi'an, China. Each patient gave around 9 milliliters of peripheral blood, collected in an EDTA anticoagulant tube. PBMCs were isolated by Ficoll Paque Plus density gradient separation without further T cell sorting. RNA quality was checked with an Agilent 2100 Bioanalyzer and agarose gel, and concentration with a NanoDrop 2000. Looking up the germline V gene yields CDR1 SGHTA and CDR2 FQGTGA. The CDR3 goes from the cysteine to the phenylalanine over 16 residues. The read is trimmed to its CDR3 DNA, 48 bases read in frame from base 1. Between the V and J ends, shortened by 5 bases and 5 bases respectively, the junction contains 21 bases.

The library was produced with multiplex PCR. The instrument was an Illumina HiSeq 4000. To build TCR beta libraries, CDR3 regions were amplified by Arm-PCR using iRepertoire HTBI primers. PCR products were gel purified before sequencing. The authors' pipeline ran thus. Gene usage analysis of CDR3 amino acid clonotypes used the 60 to 80 TRBV and 14 to 15 TRBJ segments found across samples. COPE and FqMerger were used to merge filtered high-quality paired reads into contigs. BLAST was used to align contigs to IMGT TRBV, TRBD and TRBJ reference genes, and CDR3 was defined according to IMGT. Any clonotype with a frequency above 0.1% was classified as a highly expanded clone. Shannon entropy served as the measure of repertoire diversity, while the Gini coefficient captured V-J evenness. A clonotype was considered public if more than one individual shared it. TCRdb redid the processing of the public reads, applying fastp at Q25 and MiXCR, and retained in-frame beta chains. One record per CDR3 amino acid sequence lists the most common genes and DNA. The V and J calls, along with clone size, are taken from TCRdb and not from the paper's own processing. This sample has roughly 450,000 distinct CDR3 sequences in its table, and about 20% of those were observed once. About a quarter of the sample comes from the top ten.

This clonotype was detected ten times or more. This receptor's antigen is unknown. It has no much larger one-base neighbor in the sample; base qualities were not kept. The sample here was peripheral blood mononuclear cells (PBMCs), taken when the disease was refractory, from a patient treated with antithyroid drugs. The chain uses TRBV7-3 and TRBJ1-1, and possibly TRBD1, on 5 matching bases. The TCR was taken from a female donor with Graves disease. The nucleotides read TGTGCCAGCAGCGCAAGAGCCCAGGGACGCTCAACTGAAGCTTTCTTT. Its protein product is CASSARAQGRSTEAFF. The full variable domain, with segments outside the CDR3 supplied by the reference TRBV7-3 and TRBJ1-1 proteins, appears as GAGVSQTPSNKVTEKGKYVELRCDPISGHTALYWYRQSLGQGPEFLIYFQGTGAADDSGLPNDRFFAVRPEGSVSTLKIQRTERGDSAVYLCASSARAQGRSTEAFFGQGTRLTVV.